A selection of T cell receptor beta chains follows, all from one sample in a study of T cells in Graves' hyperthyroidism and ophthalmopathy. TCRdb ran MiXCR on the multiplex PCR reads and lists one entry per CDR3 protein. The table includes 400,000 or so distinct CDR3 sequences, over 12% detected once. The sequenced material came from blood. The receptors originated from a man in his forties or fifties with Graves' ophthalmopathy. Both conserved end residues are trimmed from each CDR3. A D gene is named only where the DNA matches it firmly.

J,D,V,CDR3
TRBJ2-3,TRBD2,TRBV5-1,ASSFGTSGSSDTQY
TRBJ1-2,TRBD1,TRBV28,ASSLRGRIGYGYT
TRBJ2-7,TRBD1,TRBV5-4,ASSATGAPSYEQY
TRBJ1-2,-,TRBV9,ASSVAPTDHGYT
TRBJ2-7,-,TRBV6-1,ASSELVSYEQY
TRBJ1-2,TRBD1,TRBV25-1,ASSDNLGQGTYT
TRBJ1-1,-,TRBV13,ASSSTDMNTEAF
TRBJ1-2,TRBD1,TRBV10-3,AISRPGQETAGYT
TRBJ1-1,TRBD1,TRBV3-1,ASSLGTGVMNTEAF
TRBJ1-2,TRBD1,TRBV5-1,ASSLDDRGRYT
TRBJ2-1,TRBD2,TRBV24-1,ATSDPRTSGSANEQF
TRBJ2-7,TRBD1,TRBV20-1,SARGPGQGEDEQY
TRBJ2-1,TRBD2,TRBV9,ASSDTGGRREQF
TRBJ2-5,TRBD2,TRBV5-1,ASSLASGRAWETQY
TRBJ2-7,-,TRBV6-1,ASSEVGNEQY
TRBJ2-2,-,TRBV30,AWRTGVTGELF
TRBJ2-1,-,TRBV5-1,ASSIGTGNEQF
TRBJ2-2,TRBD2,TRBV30,AWSRGRAGTGELF
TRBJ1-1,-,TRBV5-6,ASRFGRGNTEAF
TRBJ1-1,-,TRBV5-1,ASRLQEQGEAF
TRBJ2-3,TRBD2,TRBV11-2,ASSPSGRADTQY
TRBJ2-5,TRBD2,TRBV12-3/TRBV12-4,ASRTSGREQY
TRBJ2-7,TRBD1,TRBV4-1,ASSQDITGAGEQY
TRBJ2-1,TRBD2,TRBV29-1,SVDSGRSVNEQF
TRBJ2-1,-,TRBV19,ASTRNDRGNEQF
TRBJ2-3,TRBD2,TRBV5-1,ASSLSQTTSGRRHTQY
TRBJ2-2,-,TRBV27,ASSTHGGGGELF
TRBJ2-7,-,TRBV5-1,ASSLAGEEQY
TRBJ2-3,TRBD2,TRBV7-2,ASSFDQREVYTDTQY
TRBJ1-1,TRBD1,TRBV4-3,ASSDRDRGQAF
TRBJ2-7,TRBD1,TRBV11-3,ASSTGTASEQY
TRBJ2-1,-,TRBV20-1,SASRRAYNEQF
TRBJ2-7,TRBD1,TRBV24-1,ATSDSRGQGYEQY
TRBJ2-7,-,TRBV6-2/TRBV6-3,AGRWGGRYEQY
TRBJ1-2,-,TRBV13,ASSLGLGGGYT
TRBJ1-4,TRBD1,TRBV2,ASRNRGDEKLF
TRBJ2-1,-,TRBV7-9,ASSLVQLSEQF
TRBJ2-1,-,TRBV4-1,ASSQDTRYEQF
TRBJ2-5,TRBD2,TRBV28,ASSFLREGGETQY
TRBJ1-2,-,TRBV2,ASSDVGDYGYT
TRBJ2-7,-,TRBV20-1,SAEAGVEQY
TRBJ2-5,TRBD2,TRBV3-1,ASSQPLVGGVQETQY
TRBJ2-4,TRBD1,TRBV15,ATSREGAGGKNIQY
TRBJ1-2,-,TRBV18,ASSPSRAVRNYGYT
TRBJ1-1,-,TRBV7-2,ASSAGLMNTEAF
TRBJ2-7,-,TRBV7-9,ASSLQGPVYEQY
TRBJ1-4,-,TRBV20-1,SAKTGSANEKLF